The rows below give T cell receptor beta chains drawn from one sample of a study of patients and donors after allogeneic stem cell transplantation. MiXCR was run by TCRdb on the RT-PCR reads, yielding one entry per CDR3 protein. Of about 410,000 distinct CDR3 sequences listed, more than 15% were seen once; the top ten hold about 7%. Input material: blood, either unsorted or a sorted T cell fraction (not recorded which). These TCRs come from a human donor who was either an allogeneic HSCT recipient or a stem cell or donor lymphocyte infusion donor (not recorded which). It is not recorded whose cells these are; they may come from a transplant donor. Each CDR3 is given with its conserved first and last residue. D genes are given only for firm matches. Clone size appears in some rows only: once, few, many, or a class for an expanded clone.

j_gene: TRBJ2-5
v_gene: TRBV18
d_gene: -
abundance: few
CDR3aa: CASSLTIQETQYF
CDR3nt: TGTGCCAGCTCCCTCACCATACAAGAGACCCAGTACTTC

j_gene: TRBJ2-1
v_gene: TRBV20-1
d_gene: TRBD1
abundance: few
CDR3aa: CTGQGNWNEQFF
CDR3nt: TGCACCGGACAGGGGAATTGGAATGAGCAGTTCTTC

j_gene: TRBJ2-2
v_gene: TRBV12-3/TRBV12-4
d_gene: TRBD2
abundance: many
CDR3aa: CASSHGLAVLNTGELFF
CDR3nt: TGTGCCAGCAGCCATGGACTAGCGGTTCTTAACACCGGGGAGCTGTTTTTT

j_gene: TRBJ2-7
v_gene: TRBV24-1
d_gene: -
abundance: -
CDR3aa: CATSDFGLPLGEQYF
CDR3nt: TGTGCCACCAGTGATTTTGGATTGCCCTTGGGCGAGCAGTACTTC

j_gene: TRBJ2-3
v_gene: TRBV27
d_gene: -
abundance: -
CDR3aa: CASSLGGRTTDTQYF
CDR3nt: TGTGCCAGCAGTTTGGGGGGGCGGACCACAGATACGCAGTATTTT

j_gene: TRBJ2-5
v_gene: TRBV15
d_gene: -
abundance: -
CDR3aa: CATSREPALNGPQETQYF
CDR3nt: TGTGCCACCAGCAGAGAGCCCGCGTTAAACGGGCCCCAAGAGACCCAGTACTTC

j_gene: TRBJ2-5
v_gene: TRBV14
d_gene: -
abundance: many
CDR3aa: CASSQVTRGAEKTQYF
CDR3nt: TGTGCCAGCAGCCAAGTTACCAGGGGCGCAGAGAAGACCCAGTACTTC

j_gene: TRBJ2-7
v_gene: TRBV20-1
d_gene: TRBD1
abundance: -
CDR3aa: CSARDDRGYEQYF
CDR3nt: TGCAGTGCTAGAGATGACAGGGGTTACGAGCAGTACTTC

j_gene: TRBJ1-2
v_gene: TRBV6-1
d_gene: -
abundance: few
CDR3aa: CASSHMGVNYGYTF
CDR3nt: TGTGCCAGCAGCCACATGGGGGTTAACTATGGCTACACCTTC

j_gene: TRBJ1-5
v_gene: TRBV20-1
d_gene: -
abundance: -
CDR3aa: CSARDIQGDIQPQHF
CDR3nt: TGCAGTGCTAGAGATATCCAGGGTGATATTCAGCCCCAGCATTTT

j_gene: TRBJ2-6
v_gene: TRBV12-3/TRBV12-4
d_gene: TRBD1
abundance: few
CDR3aa: CASWGQGDSGANVLTF
CDR3nt: TGTGCCAGCTGGGGACAGGGGGACTCTGGGGCCAACGTCCTGACTTTC

j_gene: TRBJ2-2
v_gene: TRBV28
d_gene: -
abundance: few
CDR3aa: CASSSLGGGTGELFF
CDR3nt: TGTGCCAGCAGTTCCCTGGGAGGGGGCACCGGGGAGCTGTTTTTT

j_gene: TRBJ2-3
v_gene: TRBV20-1
d_gene: -
abundance: -
CDR3aa: CSPNKVRTDTQYF
CDR3nt: TGCAGTCCGAATAAGGTCCGCACAGATACGCAGTATTTT

j_gene: TRBJ2-7
v_gene: TRBV12-3/TRBV12-4
d_gene: -
abundance: -
CDR3aa: CASSPGERPGWQYF
CDR3nt: TGTGCCAGCAGTCCGGGGGAGCGCCCAGGATGGCAGTACTTC

j_gene: TRBJ2-4
v_gene: TRBV29-1
d_gene: -
abundance: -
CDR3aa: CSVVEQGPVDFKNIQYF
CDR3nt: TGCAGCGTTGTAGAGCAGGGCCCTGTTGATTTCAAAAACATTCAGTACTTC

j_gene: TRBJ2-3
v_gene: TRBV20-1
d_gene: -
abundance: -
CDR3aa: CSAASGTGGDTQYF
CDR3nt: TGCAGTGCTGCTTCCGGGACCGGAGGAGATACGCAGTATTTT

j_gene: TRBJ2-2
v_gene: TRBV4-1
d_gene: -
abundance: few
CDR3aa: CASSQVILVATGELFF
CDR3nt: TGCGCCAGCAGCCAAGTTATACTAGTAGCTACCGGGGAGCTGTTTTTT

j_gene: TRBJ2-7
v_gene: TRBV20-1
d_gene: -
abundance: few
CDR3aa: CSAGDSRTEQYF
CDR3nt: TGCAGTGCCGGTGACAGCCGTACCGAGCAGTACTTC

j_gene: TRBJ2-3
v_gene: TRBV6-1
d_gene: TRBD1
abundance: -
CDR3aa: CASSTRQGALADTQYF
CDR3nt: TGTGCCAGCAGTACAAGACAGGGGGCTTTGGCGGATACGCAGTATTTT

j_gene: TRBJ1-1
v_gene: TRBV15
d_gene: TRBD1
abundance: -
CDR3aa: CATSRDRDRGRAEAFF
CDR3nt: TGTGCCACCAGCAGAGATCGGGACAGGGGGAGGGCTGAAGCTTTCTTT

j_gene: TRBJ2-7
v_gene: TRBV20-1
d_gene: -
abundance: few
CDR3aa: CSASVAGNPYEQYF
CDR3nt: TGCAGTGCATCCGTCGCGGGGAATCCCTACGAGCAGTACTTC

j_gene: TRBJ1-2
v_gene: TRBV5-1
d_gene: TRBD1
abundance: -
CDR3aa: CASREAGGNGYTF
CDR3nt: TGCGCCAGCAGGGAAGCAGGGGGCAACGGCTACACCTTC

j_gene: TRBJ1-5
v_gene: TRBV20-1
d_gene: TRBD1
abundance: few
CDR3aa: CSARNRGFSNQPQHF
CDR3nt: TGCAGTGCTAGGAACAGGGGTTTTAGCAATCAGCCCCAGCATTTT

j_gene: TRBJ1-2
v_gene: TRBV29-1
d_gene: TRBD1
abundance: few
CDR3aa: CSVATGGYGYTF
CDR3nt: TGCAGCGTTGCAACAGGGGGCTATGGCTACACCTTC

j_gene: TRBJ1-2
v_gene: TRBV2
d_gene: -
abundance: few
CDR3aa: CASNPGTNGYTF
CDR3nt: TGTGCCAGTAACCCCGGGACAAATGGCTACACCTTC

j_gene: TRBJ2-1
v_gene: TRBV11-3
d_gene: -
abundance: -
CDR3aa: CASSLDRISYNEQFF
CDR3nt: TGTGCCAGCAGCTTAGACAGGATCTCATACAATGAGCAGTTCTTC

j_gene: TRBJ2-3
v_gene: TRBV11-3
d_gene: -
abundance: few
CDR3aa: CASSLGKWGSSTDTQYF
CDR3nt: TGTGCCAGCAGCTTAGGGAAGTGGGGGAGCAGCACAGATACGCAGTATTTT

j_gene: TRBJ1-5
v_gene: TRBV6-5
d_gene: TRBD1
abundance: many
CDR3aa: CASSSTDRGGNQPQHF
CDR3nt: TGTGCCAGCAGTTCGACGGACAGGGGAGGGAATCAGCCCCAGCATTTT

j_gene: TRBJ2-1
v_gene: TRBV4-1
d_gene: -
abundance: -
CDR3aa: CASSQDRGLREQFF
CDR3nt: TGCGCCAGCAGCCAAGACCGGGGACTCCGAGAGCAGTTCTTC

j_gene: TRBJ1-5
v_gene: TRBV4-1
d_gene: -
abundance: -
CDR3aa: CASSLEMAQHF
CDR3nt: TGCGCCAGCAGCCTTGAAATGGCCCAGCATTTT

j_gene: TRBJ2-7
v_gene: TRBV19
d_gene: TRBD1
abundance: -
CDR3aa: CASSMPRTGLYEQYF
CDR3nt: TGTGCCAGTAGTATGCCCCGGACAGGTCTCTACGAGCAGTACTTC

j_gene: TRBJ1-2
v_gene: TRBV20-1
d_gene: TRBD1
abundance: few
CDR3aa: CSALGQGKDYGYTF
CDR3nt: TGCAGTGCTCTTGGACAGGGGAAGGACTATGGCTACACCTTC

j_gene: TRBJ2-3
v_gene: TRBV5-1
d_gene: -
abundance: few
CDR3aa: CASSLDLTQGPSTDTQYF
CDR3nt: TGCGCCAGCAGCTTGGACCTGACTCAAGGGCCTAGCACAGATACGCAGTATTTT

j_gene: TRBJ2-5
v_gene: TRBV18
d_gene: TRBD1
abundance: few
CDR3aa: CASSWDRRYQETQYF
CDR3nt: TGTGCCAGCTCATGGGACAGGCGATACCAAGAGACCCAGTACTTC

j_gene: TRBJ2-5
v_gene: TRBV12-3/TRBV12-4
d_gene: TRBD1
abundance: few
CDR3aa: CASSPWDSQETQYF
CDR3nt: TGTGCCAGCAGTCCCTGGGACAGCCAAGAGACCCAGTACTTC

j_gene: TRBJ2-7
v_gene: TRBV12-3/TRBV12-4
d_gene: -
abundance: many
CDR3aa: CASSEGRSPRNEQYF
CDR3nt: TGTGCCAGCAGTGAGGGCCGATCCCCTCGGAACGAGCAGTACTTC

j_gene: TRBJ2-1
v_gene: TRBV12-3/TRBV12-4
d_gene: -
abundance: -
CDR3aa: CASRFSSYNEQFF
CDR3nt: TGTGCCAGCCGTTTTAGCTCCTACAATGAGCAGTTCTTC

j_gene: TRBJ2-3
v_gene: TRBV20-1
d_gene: TRBD2
abundance: -
CDR3aa: CSARDLAGVLADTQYF
CDR3nt: TGCAGTGCTAGAGATCTAGCGGGAGTTCTCGCGGATACGCAGTATTTT

j_gene: TRBJ1-2
v_gene: TRBV4-3
d_gene: -
abundance: few
CDR3aa: CASSQGLHQLYGYTF
CDR3nt: TGCGCCAGCAGCCAGGGACTTCACCAACTCTATGGCTACACCTTC

j_gene: TRBJ1-1
v_gene: TRBV27
d_gene: -
abundance: few
CDR3aa: CASRLIWGGNTEAFF
CDR3nt: TGTGCCAGCAGATTGATCTGGGGGGGAAACACTGAAGCTTTCTTT

j_gene: TRBJ2-7
v_gene: TRBV4-2
d_gene: TRBD2
abundance: many
CDR3aa: CASSIGTSGSYEQYF
CDR3nt: TGTGCCAGCAGCATCGGGACTAGCGGCTCCTACGAGCAGTACTTC

j_gene: TRBJ2-7
v_gene: TRBV4-2
d_gene: TRBD2
abundance: -
CDR3aa: CASSQIGTSGTSYEQYF
CDR3nt: TGTGCCAGCAGCCAGATAGGGACTAGCGGTACCTCCTACGAGCAGTACTTC

j_gene: TRBJ2-3
v_gene: TRBV5-1
d_gene: -
abundance: -
CDR3aa: CASSGASGTITDTQYF
CDR3nt: TGCGCCAGCAGCGGGGCCTCCGGGACAATCACAGATACGCAGTATTTT

j_gene: TRBJ2-5
v_gene: TRBV4-3
d_gene: -
abundance: -
CDR3aa: CASSQDKALWETQYF
CDR3nt: TGCGCCAGCAGCCAAGATAAAGCGCTTTGGGAGACCCAGTACTTC

j_gene: TRBJ2-7
v_gene: TRBV5-1
d_gene: -
abundance: few
CDR3aa: CASSRVQRSSYEQYF
CDR3nt: TGCGCCAGCAGCAGGGTACAGCGGAGCTCCTACGAGCAGTACTTC

j_gene: TRBJ2-7
v_gene: TRBV7-2
d_gene: -
abundance: few
CDR3aa: CASTLGAREQYF
CDR3nt: TGTGCCAGCACCCTGGGGGCGCGCGAGCAGTACTTC

j_gene: TRBJ2-2
v_gene: TRBV19
d_gene: -
abundance: few
CDR3aa: CASSRGLTTGELFF
CDR3nt: TGTGCCAGTAGTAGGGGACTGACCACCGGGGAGCTGTTTTTT